This T cell receptor (beta chain) was identified during a study of Ad26.COV2.S vaccination and SARS-CoV-2 variants. Generated by immunoSEQ multiplex PCR, the TCRdb table keeps only in-frame clones and is missing some. The repertoire holds over 400,000 clones, roughly 90% seen once, with around 1.7% in the top ten. Treatment defined: roughly 20 received Ad26.COV2.S at low or high dose, single or two shots; roughly 5 received placebo; per-sample allocation not given. Vaccine and placebo recipients were sampled on day 63 after the first injection. Between the trimmed V and J ends, which lost 5 bases and 13 bases, there was a span of 12 bases. Germline V gene sequence: CDR1 SGHAT, CDR2 FQNNGV. There are 11 residues in the CDR3.

The origin of this receptor is a person aged 18-65 years who received the Ad26.COV2.S COVID-19 vaccine or a placebo. Sequences were derived from peripheral blood, sampled in a trial of Ad26.COV2.S vaccine versus placebo. The rearrangement uses TRBV11-2 and TRBJ2-1, with a weak D call TRBD1 (6 bases). CDR3 nucleotides: TGTGCCAGCAGCATAACAGGGTTTCAGTTCTTC. Its translation: CASSITGFQFF.